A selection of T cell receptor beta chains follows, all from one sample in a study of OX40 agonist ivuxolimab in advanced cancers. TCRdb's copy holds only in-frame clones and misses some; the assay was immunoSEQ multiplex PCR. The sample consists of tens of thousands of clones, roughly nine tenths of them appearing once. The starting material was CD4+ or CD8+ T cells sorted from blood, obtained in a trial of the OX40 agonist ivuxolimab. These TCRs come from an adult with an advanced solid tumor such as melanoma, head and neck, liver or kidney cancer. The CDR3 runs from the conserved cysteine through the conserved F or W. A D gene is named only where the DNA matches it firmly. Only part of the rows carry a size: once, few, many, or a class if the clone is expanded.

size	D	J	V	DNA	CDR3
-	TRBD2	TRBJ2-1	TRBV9	TGTGCCAGCAGCGTAGACAGCGGGATCTACTACAATGAGCAGTTCTTC	CASSVDSGIYYNEQFF
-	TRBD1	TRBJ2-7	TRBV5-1	TGCGCCAGGCCGCACTTAGGACAGGGGGCACCCTGTCCTTACGAGCAGTACTTC	CARPHLGQGAPCPYEQYF
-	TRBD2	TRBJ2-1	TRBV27	TGTGCCAGCACCTTCTCTTCCGGGACTAGGAACAATGAGCAGTTCTTC	CASTFSSGTRNNEQFF
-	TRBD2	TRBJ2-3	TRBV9	TGTGCCAGCAGCGTTAGCGGGAGGGGGACAGATACGCAGTATTTT	CASSVSGRGTDTQYF
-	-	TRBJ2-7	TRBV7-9	TGTGCCAGCAGGGACACCGCCTACGAGCAGTACTTC	CASRDTAYEQYF
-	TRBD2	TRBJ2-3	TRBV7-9	TGTGCCAGCAGGCTAGCGGGAGAACTTGCAGTTACGCAGTATTTT	CASRLAGELAVTQYF
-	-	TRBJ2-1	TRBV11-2	TGTGCCAGCAGCTTAGTTGATGTGGAGTTCTTC	CASSLVDVEFF
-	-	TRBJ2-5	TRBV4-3	TGCGCCAGCAGCCTCCTCCCGGGCCAAGAGACCCAGTACTTC	CASSLLPGQETQYF
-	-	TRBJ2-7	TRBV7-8	TGTGCCAGCAGCTTAGTCGCTGGGTCCTACGAGCAGTACTTC	CASSLVAGSYEQYF
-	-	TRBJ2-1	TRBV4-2	TGTGCCAGCAGCCAAGAGGGCAGGTGGAGCTCCTACAATGAGCAGTTCTTC	CASSQEGRWSSYNEQFF
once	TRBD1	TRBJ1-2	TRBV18	TGTGCCAGCTCACCAAGCACAGGGGGCAGCTATGGCTACACCTTC	CASSPSTGGSYGYTF
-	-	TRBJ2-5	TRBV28	TGTGCCAGCAATTCGGACAGAGCCGTTCAAGAGACCCAGTACTTC	CASNSDRAVQETQYF
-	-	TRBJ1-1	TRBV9	TGTGCCAGCAGCAACTCAGGGCTCTGGAACACTGAAGCTTTCTTT	CASSNSGLWNTEAFF
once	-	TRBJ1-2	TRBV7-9	TGTGCCAGCAGCTTAGGGGCAATCCCCGGGGCATATGGCTACACCTTC	CASSLGAIPGAYGYTF
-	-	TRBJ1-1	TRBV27	TGTGCCGTCGGGGGGAACACTGAAGCTTTCTTT	CAVGGNTEAFF
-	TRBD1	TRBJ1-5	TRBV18	TGTGCCAGCTCACCAACAGGGGTAGGACAGCCCCAGCATTTT	CASSPTGVGQPQHF
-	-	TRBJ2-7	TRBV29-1	TGCAGCGTCACCACGGGAGACGAGCAGTACTTC	CSVTTGDEQYF
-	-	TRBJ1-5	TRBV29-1	TGCAGCGTTGAAGTCGAAGGTGGCGGCAATCAGCCCCAGCATTTT	CSVEVEGGGNQPQHF
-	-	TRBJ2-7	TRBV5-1	TGCGCCAGCAGCTACGGGGCTGGTTACGAGCAGTACTTC	CASSYGAGYEQYF
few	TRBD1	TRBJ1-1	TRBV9	TGTGCCAGCAGCGACAGGGGCGGGGTAGACACTGAAGCTTTCTTT	CASSDRGGVDTEAFF
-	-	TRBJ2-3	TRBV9	TGTGCCAGCAGCCCCTCCGGGAGCGCAGATACGCAGTATTTT	CASSPSGSADTQYF
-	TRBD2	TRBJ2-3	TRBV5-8	TGTGCCAGCAGCTTGTTTAGCGGGGGGACGTCAGATACGCAGTATTTT	CASSLFSGGTSDTQYF
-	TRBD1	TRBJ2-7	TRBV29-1	TGCAGCGTCCCGCGAGGGACAGGGACCAGAGAGCAGTACTTC	CSVPRGTGTREQYF
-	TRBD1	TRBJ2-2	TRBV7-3	TGTGCCAGCAGCTTAATTGACCCAGGGGGCAACGGGGAGCTGTTTTTT	CASSLIDPGGNGELFF
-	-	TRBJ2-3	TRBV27	TGTGCCAGCAGTTATTCGACTAGACGTAGCACAGATACGCAGTATTTT	CASSYSTRRSTDTQYF
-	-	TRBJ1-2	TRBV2	TGTGCCAGCAGTCCCACAGTCCACTATGGCTACACCTTC	CASSPTVHYGYTF
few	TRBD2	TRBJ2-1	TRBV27	TGTGCCAGCAGCTTAGCGGGAGGTATCAATGAGCAGTTCTTC	CASSLAGGINEQFF
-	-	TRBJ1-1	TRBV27	TGTGCCAGCAGCCCCGCTTGGACCGACAGGAACACTGAAGCTTTCTTT	CASSPAWTDRNTEAFF